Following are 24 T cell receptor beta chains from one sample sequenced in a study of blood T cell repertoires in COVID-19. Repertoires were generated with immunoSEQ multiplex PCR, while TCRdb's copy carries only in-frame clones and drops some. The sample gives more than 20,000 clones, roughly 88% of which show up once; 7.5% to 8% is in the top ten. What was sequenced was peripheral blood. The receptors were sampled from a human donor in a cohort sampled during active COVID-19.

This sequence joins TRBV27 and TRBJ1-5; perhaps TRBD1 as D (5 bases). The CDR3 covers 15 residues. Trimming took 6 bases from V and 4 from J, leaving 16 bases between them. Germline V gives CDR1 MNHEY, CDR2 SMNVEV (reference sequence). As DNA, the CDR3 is TGTGCCAGCAGGCTCCGCGGGACGGGGAATCAGCCCCAGCATTTT. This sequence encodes CASRLRGTGNQPQHF.

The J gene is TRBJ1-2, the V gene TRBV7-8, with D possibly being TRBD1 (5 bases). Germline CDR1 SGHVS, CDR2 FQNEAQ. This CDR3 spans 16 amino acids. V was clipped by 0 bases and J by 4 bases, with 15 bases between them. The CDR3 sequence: CASSLAGADMPYGYTF. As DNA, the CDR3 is TGTGCCAGCAGCTTAGCCGGTGCGGACATGCCCTATGGCTACACCTTC. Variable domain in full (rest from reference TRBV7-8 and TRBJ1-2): GAGVSQSPRYKVAKRGQDVALRCDPISGHVSLFWYQQALGQGPEFLTYFQNEAQLDKSGLPSDRFFAERPEGSVSTLKIQRTQQEDSAVYLCASSLAGADMPYGYTFGSGTRLTVV.

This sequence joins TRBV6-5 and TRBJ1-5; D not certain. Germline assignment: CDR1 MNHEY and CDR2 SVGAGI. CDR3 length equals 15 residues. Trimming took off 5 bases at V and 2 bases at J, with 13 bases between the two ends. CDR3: CASSQRNPGNQPQHF. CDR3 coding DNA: TGTGCCAGCAGTCAGCGTAATCCGGGCAATCAGCCCCAGCATTTT.

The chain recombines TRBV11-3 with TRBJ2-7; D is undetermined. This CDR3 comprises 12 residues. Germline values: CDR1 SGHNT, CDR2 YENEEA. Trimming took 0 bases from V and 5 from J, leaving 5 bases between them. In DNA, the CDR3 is TGTGCCAGCAGCTTAGACAGCGACGAGCAGTACTTC. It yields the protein CASSLDSDEQYF.

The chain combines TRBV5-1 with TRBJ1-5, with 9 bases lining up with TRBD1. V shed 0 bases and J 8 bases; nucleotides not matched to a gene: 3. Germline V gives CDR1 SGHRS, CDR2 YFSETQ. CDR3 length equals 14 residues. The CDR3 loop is CASSLGTGEEPQHF. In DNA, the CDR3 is TGCGCCAGCAGCTTGGGGACAGGGGAAGAGCCCCAGCATTTT.

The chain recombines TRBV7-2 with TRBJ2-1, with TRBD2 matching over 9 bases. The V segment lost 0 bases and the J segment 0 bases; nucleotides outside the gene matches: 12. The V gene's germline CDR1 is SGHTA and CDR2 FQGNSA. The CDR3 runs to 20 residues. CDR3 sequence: CASSLARLGLAPSSYNEQFF. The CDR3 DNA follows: TGTGCCAGCAGCTTAGCGCGTCTAGGACTAGCGCCAAGCTCCTACAATGAGCAGTTCTTC.

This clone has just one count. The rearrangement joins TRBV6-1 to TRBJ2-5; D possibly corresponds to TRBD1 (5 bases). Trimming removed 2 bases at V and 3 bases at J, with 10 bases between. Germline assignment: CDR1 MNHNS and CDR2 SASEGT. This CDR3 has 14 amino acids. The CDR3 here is CASSEPPTEETQYF. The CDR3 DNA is TGTGCCAGCAGTGAACCCCCGACAGAAGAGACCCAGTACTTC.

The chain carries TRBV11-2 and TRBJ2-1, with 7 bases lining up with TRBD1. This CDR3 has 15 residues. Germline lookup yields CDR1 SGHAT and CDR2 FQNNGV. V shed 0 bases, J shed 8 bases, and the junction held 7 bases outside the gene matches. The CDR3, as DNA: TGTGCCAGCAGCTTAGATGGAGACAGGGTCTATGAGCAGTTCTTC. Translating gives CASSLDGDRVYEQFF.

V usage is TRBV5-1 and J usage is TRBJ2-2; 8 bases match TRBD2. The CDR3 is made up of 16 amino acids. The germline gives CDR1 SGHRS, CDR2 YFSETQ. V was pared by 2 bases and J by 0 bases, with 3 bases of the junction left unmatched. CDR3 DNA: TGCGCCAGCAGCTTAACTAGCGGCTCGAACACCGGGGAGCTGTTTTTT. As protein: CASSLTSGSNTGELFF.

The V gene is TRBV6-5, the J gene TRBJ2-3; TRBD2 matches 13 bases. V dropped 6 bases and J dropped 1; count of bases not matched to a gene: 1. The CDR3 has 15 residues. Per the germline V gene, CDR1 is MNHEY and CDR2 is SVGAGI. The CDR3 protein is CASRGTSGGTDTQYF. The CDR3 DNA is TGTGCCAGCAGAGGGACTAGCGGGGGCACAGATACGCAGTATTTT.

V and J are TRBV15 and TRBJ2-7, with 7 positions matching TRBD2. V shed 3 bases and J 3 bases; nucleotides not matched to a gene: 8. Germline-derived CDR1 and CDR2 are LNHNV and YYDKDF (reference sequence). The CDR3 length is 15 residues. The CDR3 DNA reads TGTGCCACCAGCAGGTCGGGCGGGGGAAGCTACGAGCAGTACTTC. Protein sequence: CATSRSGGGSYEQYF.

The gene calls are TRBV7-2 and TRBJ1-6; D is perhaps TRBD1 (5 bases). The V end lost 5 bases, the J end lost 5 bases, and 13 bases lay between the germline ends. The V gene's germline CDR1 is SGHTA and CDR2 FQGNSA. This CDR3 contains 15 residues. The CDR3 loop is CASSILRQHNSPLHF. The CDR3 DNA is TGTGCCAGCAGCATCCTGCGACAGCATAATTCACCCCTCCACTTT. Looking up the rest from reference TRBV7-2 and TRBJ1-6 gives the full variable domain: GAGVSQSPSNKVTEKGKDVELRCDPISGHTALYWYRQSLGQGLEFLIYFQGNSAPDKSGLPSDRFSAERTGGSVSTLTIQRTQQEDSAVYLCASSILRQHNSPLHFGNGTRLTVT.

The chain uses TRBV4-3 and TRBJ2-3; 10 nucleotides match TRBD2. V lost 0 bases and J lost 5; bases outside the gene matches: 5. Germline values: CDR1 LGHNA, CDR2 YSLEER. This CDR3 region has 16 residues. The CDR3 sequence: CASSQDGAGGKDTQYF. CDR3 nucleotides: TGCGCCAGCAGCCAAGATGGAGCGGGAGGGAAAGATACGCAGTATTTT.

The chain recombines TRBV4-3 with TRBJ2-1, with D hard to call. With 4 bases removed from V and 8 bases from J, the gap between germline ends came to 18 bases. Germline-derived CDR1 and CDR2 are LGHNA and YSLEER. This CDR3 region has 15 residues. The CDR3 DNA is TGCGCCAGCAGCCTGTCGAGCGTGAGTGAGGATGAGCAGTTCTTC. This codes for CASSLSSVSEDEQFF.

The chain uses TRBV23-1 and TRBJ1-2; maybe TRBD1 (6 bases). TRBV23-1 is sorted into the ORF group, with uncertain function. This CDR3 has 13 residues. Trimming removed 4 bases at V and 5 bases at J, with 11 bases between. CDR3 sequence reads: CASSPGQRYGYTF. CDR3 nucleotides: TGCGCCAGCAGTCCCGGACAGAGATATGGCTACACCTTC.

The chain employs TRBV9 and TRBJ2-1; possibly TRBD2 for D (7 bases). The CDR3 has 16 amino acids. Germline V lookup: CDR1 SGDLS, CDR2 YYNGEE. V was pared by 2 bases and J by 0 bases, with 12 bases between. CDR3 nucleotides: TGTGCCAGCAGCGTGGCGGGGGCAACCTCCTACAATGAGCAGTTCTTC. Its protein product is CASSVAGATSYNEQFF.

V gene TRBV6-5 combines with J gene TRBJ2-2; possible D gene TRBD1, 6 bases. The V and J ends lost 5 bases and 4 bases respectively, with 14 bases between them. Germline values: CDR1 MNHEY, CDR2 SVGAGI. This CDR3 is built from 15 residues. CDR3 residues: CASSKPTGSTGELFF. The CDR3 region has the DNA TGTGCCAGCAGTAAACCCACAGGGTCCACCGGGGAGCTGTTTTTT.

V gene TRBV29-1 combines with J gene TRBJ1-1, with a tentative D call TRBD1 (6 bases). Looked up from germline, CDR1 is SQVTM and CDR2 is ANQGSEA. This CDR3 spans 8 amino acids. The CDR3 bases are TGCGCGGGGGCCCCAGCTTTCTTT. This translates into CAGAPAFF.

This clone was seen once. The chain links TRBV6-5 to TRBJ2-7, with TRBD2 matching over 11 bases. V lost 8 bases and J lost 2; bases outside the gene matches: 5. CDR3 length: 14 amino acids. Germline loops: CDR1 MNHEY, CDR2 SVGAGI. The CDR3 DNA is TGTGCCAGCGGTATACTAGCGGGAGCCTACGAGCAGTACTTC. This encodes CASGILAGAYEQYF.

The CDR3 reads CASILRAGGWSATNEKLFF. The DNA for the CDR3 is TGTGCCAGCATCCTCCGGGCAGGGGGCTGGTCTGCAACTAATGAAAAACTGTTTTTT. V is TRBV2 and J is TRBJ1-4, with 8 bases that match TRBD1. J lost 0 bases, V lost 7 bases, and 16 bases had no gene match. The germline gives CDR1 SNHLY, CDR2 FYNNEI. This CDR3 has 19 amino acids.

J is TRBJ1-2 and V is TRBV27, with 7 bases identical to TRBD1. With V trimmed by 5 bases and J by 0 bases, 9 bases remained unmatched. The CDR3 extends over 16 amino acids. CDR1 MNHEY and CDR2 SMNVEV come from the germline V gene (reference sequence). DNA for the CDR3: TGTGCCAGCAGTGCAGACAGGGCCCCCTCTAACTATGGCTACACCTTC. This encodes CASSADRAPSNYGYTF.

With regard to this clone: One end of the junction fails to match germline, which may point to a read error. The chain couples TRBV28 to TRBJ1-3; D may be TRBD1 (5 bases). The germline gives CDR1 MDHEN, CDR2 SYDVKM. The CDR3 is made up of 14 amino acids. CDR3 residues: CAGSLSGLGNTIYF. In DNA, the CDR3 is TGTGCCGGCAGTTTATCAGGGTTGGGAAACACCATATATTTT.

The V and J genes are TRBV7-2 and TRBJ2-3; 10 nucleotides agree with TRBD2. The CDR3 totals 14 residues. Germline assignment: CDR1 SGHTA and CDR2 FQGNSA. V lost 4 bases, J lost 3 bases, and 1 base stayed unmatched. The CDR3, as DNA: TGTGCCAGCAGCTCGACTAGCGGGACAGATACGCAGTATTTT. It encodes CASSSTSGTDTQYF. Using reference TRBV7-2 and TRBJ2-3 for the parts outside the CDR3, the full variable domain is GAGVSQSPSNKVTEKGKDVELRCDPISGHTALYWYRQSLGQGLEFLIYFQGNSAPDKSGLPSDRFSAERTGGSVSTLTIQRTQQEDSAVYLCASSSTSGTDTQYFGPGTRLTVL.

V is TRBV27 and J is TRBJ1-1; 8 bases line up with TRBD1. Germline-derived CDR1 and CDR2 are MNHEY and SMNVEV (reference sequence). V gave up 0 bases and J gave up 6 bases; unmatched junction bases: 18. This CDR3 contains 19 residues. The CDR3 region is CASSLSSGSPRQGISEAFF. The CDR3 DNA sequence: TGTGCCAGCAGTTTATCCTCCGGTTCTCCAAGACAGGGGATTTCTGAAGCTTTCTTT.